This T cell receptor (beta chain) is from a study of blood T cells in healthy people across ages. Those donating, healthy Caucasian individuals from Russia, were aged roughly 6 to 100. Each sample provided at least 5 micrograms of extracted total RNA. The CDR3 spans 13 residues. Germline CDR1 reads SGHTA; CDR2 reads FQGNSA. V shed 1 base and J shed 8 bases, with 9 bases lying between them. PCR was performed a second time for about 6 to 12 cycles using a sample-barcoded 5' primer and a J-beta primer mix. Template switching added a 12-random-nucleotide identifier to every cDNA molecule. TCRdb re-called the 5' RACE reads with MiXCR, one entry per CDR3 protein. Found here are about 730,000 distinct CDR3 sequences, 43% of them singletons; the top ten hold 20% to 25%.

Input material: blood. This chain links TRBV7-2 with TRBJ2-1, with D tentatively TRBD2 (5 bases). The clonotype was recovered from a woman in her sixties in good health. CDR3 DNA: TGTGCCAGCAGCTTAGGGTCTAGCTATGAGCAGTTCTTC. Its translation is CASSLGSSYEQFF.